The 15 T cell receptor beta chains in this list originate from one sample, sequenced in a study of T cell responses to AZD1222 COVID-19 vaccine. Libraries were prepared by immunoSEQ multiplex PCR; TCRdb keeps only in-frame clonotypes and omits some of them. The repertoire holds over 150,000 clones, about 90% seen once, with approximately 0.49% in the top ten. The sequencing here drew on peripheral blood, taken on day 0 of AZD1222 vaccination. The origin of the receptors is an adult in good health.

The chain uses TRBV24-1 and TRBJ2-1; D possibly corresponds to TRBD2 (5 bases). Germline-derived CDR1 and CDR2 are KGHDR and SFDVKD. The CDR3 covers 15 residues. Trimming removed 0 bases from V and 7 bases from J, with 12 bases in between. CDR3 coding DNA: TGTGCCACCAGTGATTTGCGTTCGGGGTCGAATGAGCAGTTCTTC. Translating it yields CATSDLRSGSNEQFF.

A single count supports this clone. The rearrangement joins TRBV3-1 (or the pseudogene TRBV3-2) to TRBJ2-7, with a weak D call TRBD2 (5 bases). In germline, CDR1 is LGHDT, CDR2 YNNKEL (reference sequence). The CDR3 is made up of 13 amino acids. Trimming removed 1 base at V and 6 bases at J, with 10 bases between. The CDR3 DNA reads TGTGCCAGCAGCCAAGCGGGCGGAGGCGAGCAGTACTTC. Translation gives CASSQAGGGEQYF.

The chain couples TRBV5-1 to TRBJ1-4; D remains unclear. Trimming pared 3 bases from V and 2 bases from J, leaving 11 bases between. The CDR3 totals 15 residues. CDR1 is SGHRS, CDR2 YFSETQ, per germline. The CDR3 bases are TGCGCCAGCAGCTCCAGAAGCGGTACTAATGAAAAACTGTTTTTT. This encodes CASSSRSGTNEKLFF.

The chain links TRBV28 to TRBJ2-7, with 11 positions matching TRBD1. V was clipped by 3 bases and J by 3 bases; unmatched bases: 4. The CDR3 extends over 15 amino acids. Germline V gives CDR1 MDHEN, CDR2 SYDVKM. The CDR3 bases are TGTGCCAGCAGTTTCCTGGGACAGGGGGGCTACGAGCAGTACTTC. Its protein product is CASSFLGQGGYEQYF.

The chain has TRBV12-3 or TRBV12-4 and TRBJ2-1; D is perhaps TRBD1 (6 bases). CDR3 length: 12 amino acids. Trimming left V 5 bases short and J 8 bases short, with 10 bases between. This CDR3 is CASSTRGYEQFF. DNA for the CDR3: TGTGCCAGCAGTACCAGGGGTTATGAGCAGTTCTTC.

This chain links TRBV3-1 (or the pseudogene TRBV3-2) with TRBJ2-7; TRBD1 or TRBD2 may be the D gene (5 bases each). The V end was cut by 4 bases, the J end by 3 bases, with 19 bases between. Germline V gene data show CDR1 as LGHDT and CDR2 as YNNKEL (reference sequence). The CDR3 is 16 amino acids. The CDR3 DNA is TGTGCCAGCAGCCCGCAACCTCCGGGACCCTTCTACGAGCAGTACTTC. Translating gives CASSPQPPGPFYEQYF.

The chain combines TRBV7-6 with TRBJ2-5; TRBD1 matches 10 bases. The trim removed 3 bases at V and 2 bases at J, leaving 3 bases unmatched. Germline CDR1 SGHVS, CDR2 FNYEAQ. This CDR3 region has 15 residues. The CDR3 DNA sequence: TGTGCCAGCAGCTTCGGGGGACAGGGGCAAGAGACCCAGTACTTC. It translates to CASSFGGQGQETQYF.

This chain joins TRBV6-2 or TRBV6-3 and TRBJ2-5, with D tentatively TRBD1 (5 bases). CDR1 is MNHEY, CDR2 SVGEGT, per germline. This CDR3 region has 16 residues. Trimming removed 5 bases from V and 5 bases from J, with 21 bases in between. The CDR3 spells CASSRPTSGWGETQYF. Here the CDR3 DNA reads TGTGCCAGCAGTAGACCAACGTCAGGGTGGGGCGAGACCCAGTACTTC.

V gene TRBV24-1 combines with J gene TRBJ1-4; D is unclear. This CDR3 is built from 13 residues. In germline, CDR1 is KGHDR, CDR2 SFDVKD. Trimming pared 3 bases from V and 7 bases from J, leaving 8 bases between. In nucleotides, the CDR3 is TGTGCCACCAGTGATACAGTATCTGAAAAACTGTTTTTT. Encoded protein: CATSDTVSEKLFF.

The sample holds a few counts of this clone. This rearrangement joins TRBV5-4 to TRBJ2-2; 10 bases match TRBD2. The V segment lost 2 bases and the J segment 1 base; nucleotides outside the gene matches: 8. The CDR3 loop spans 18 amino acids. From germline, CDR1 is SGHNT and CDR2 YYREEE (reference sequence). The CDR3, as DNA: TGTGCCAGCAGCTTTGGGCTAGCGGGAGACATGAACACCGGGGAGCTGTTTTTT. Its protein is CASSFGLAGDMNTGELFF.

This clone was detected only a few times. The chain carries TRBV6-5 and TRBJ2-7; TRBD1 aligns across 9 bases. The CDR3 is made up of 15 amino acids. Trimming took 0 bases from V and 0 from J; bases not matched to a gene: 0. Looked up from germline, CDR1 is MNHEY and CDR2 is SVGAGI. In DNA form, the CDR3 reads TGTGCCAGCAGTTACTCGACAGGGGGCTCCTACGAGCAGTACTTC. Encoded protein: CASSYSTGGSYEQYF.

DNA of the CDR3: TGTGCCAGCAGCCAAACAGGGGTTACCAATCAGCCCCAGCATTTT. Translation: CASSQTGVTNQPQHF. The chain links TRBV7-6 to TRBJ1-5; 7 nucleotides line up with TRBD1. The CDR3 is 15 residues long. The V gene end was trimmed by 5 bases and the J gene end by 3 bases; junction bases not matched to a gene: 7. Per germline, CDR1 SGHVS and CDR2 FNYEAQ.

The chain joins TRBV9 to TRBJ1-4; D might be TRBD1 (6 bases). The CDR3 is made up of 13 amino acids. V lost 3 bases to trimming and J lost 6 bases, with 9 bases between them. Germline V gene sequence: CDR1 SGDLS, CDR2 YYNGEE. The CDR3 bases are TGTGCCAGCAGCGCGACAGGTTATGAAAAACTGTTTTTT. Protein sequence: CASSATGYEKLFF.

The chain is built from TRBV30 and TRBJ2-2, with D possibly being TRBD1 or TRBD2 (5 bases each). CDR1 is GTSNPN, CDR2 SVGIG, per germline (reference sequence). This CDR3 is built from 13 residues. V lost 5 bases and J 7 bases, leaving 14 bases between the germline ends. CDR3 DNA sequence: TGTGCCTGGCCCCGGGGCCCTAACGGGGAGCTGTTTTTT. Translation gives CAWPRGPNGELFF.

The chain combines TRBV12-2 with TRBJ1-5. TRBV12-2 is tagged as a pseudogene. This CDR3 contains 18 residues. The CDR3 is CASRLRTRLLEGNQPQHF. The CDR3, as DNA: TGTGCAAGTCGCCTACGTACTCGGTTATTAGAGGGCAATCAGCCCCAGCATTTT.